This entry lists 27 T cell receptor beta chains sequenced from one sample in a study of radiation and T cells in renal cell carcinoma. Treatment described: 15 Gy SBRT to primary tumor, nephrectomy 4 weeks later. Using immunoSEQ multiplex PCR, the repertoire was profiled, and TCRdb retains in-frame clones only, with some absent. The top ten hold 25% to 30% of the sample, which has about 15,000 clones, around 66% seen once. The specimen was tumor tissue, collected from a patient whose treatment included radiotherapy and nephrectomy. The receptor set was obtained from a woman in her 70s with renal cell carcinoma.

In its sample, this clone was seen a few times. The CDR3 loop reads CASSPPSTGELFF. The CDR3 DNA reads as TGTGCCAGCTCACCACCGAGCACCGGGGAGCTGTTTTTT. The chain recombines TRBV18 with TRBJ2-2; no clear D. Germline CDR1 and CDR2: KGHSH and LQKENI. The CDR3 sequence is 13 residues long. Trimming removed 0 bases at V and 4 bases at J, with 3 bases between.

The V and J genes are TRBV13 and TRBJ1-2, with 7 bases that match TRBD1. The germline gives CDR1 PRHDT, CDR2 FYEKMQ (reference sequence). Losses at the gene ends were 4 bases for V and 4 bases for J; bases not matched to a gene: 12. The CDR3 has 16 residues. DNA of the CDR3: TGTGCCAGCAGCTCGCTCGGGGCAGGGGGGATCTATGGCTACACCTTC. Its translation is CASSSLGAGGIYGYTF.

V usage is TRBV7-2 and J usage is TRBJ1-1; D is undetermined. Germline values: CDR1 SGHTA, CDR2 FQGNSA. This CDR3 comprises 12 residues. Trimming left V 5 bases short and J 5 bases short, with 9 bases between. CDR3 sequence reads: CASSDGRTEAFF. The CDR3 region has the DNA TGTGCCAGCAGCGATGGGAGGACTGAAGCTTTCTTT. Drawing the rest from reference TRBV7-2 and TRBJ1-1, the complete variable domain is GAGVSQSPSNKVTEKGKDVELRCDPISGHTALYWYRQSLGQGLEFLIYFQGNSAPDKSGLPSDRFSAERTGGSVSTLTIQRTQQEDSAVYLCASSDGRTEAFFGQGTRLTVV.

This clone has just one count. The rearrangement joins TRBV7-2 to TRBJ1-2; D is unclear. The CDR3 runs to 13 residues. CDR1 and CDR2 from the germline V gene are SGHTA and FQGNSA. V was pared by 5 bases and J by 4 bases, with 11 bases between. CDR3 region: CASSPSQTYGYTF. Written as DNA, the CDR3 is TGTGCCAGCAGCCCATCCCAGACCTATGGCTACACCTTC.

The chain couples TRBV5-8 to TRBJ1-1; D is perhaps TRBD1 (6 bases). The germline gives CDR1 SGHTS, CDR2 YDEGEE. V lost 0 bases and J 6 bases, leaving 15 bases between the germline ends. The CDR3 has 15 amino acids. This chain's CDR3 is CASSLGARGASEAFF. The CDR3 nucleotides are TGTGCCAGCAGCTTGGGGGCTCGGGGGGCTTCTGAAGCTTTCTTT.

By sample fraction, this clone is medium-sized. This chain connects TRBV5-6 to TRBJ1-5, with 7 bases lining up with TRBD1. The germline V gene encodes CDR1 SGHDT and CDR2 YYEEEE. The V segment lost 5 bases and the J segment 2 bases; nucleotides outside the gene matches: 7. This CDR3 region has 15 residues. The chain's CDR3 is CASRDHRGGNQPQHF. In nucleotides, the CDR3 is TGTGCCAGCAGGGACCACAGGGGTGGCAATCAGCCCCAGCATTTT.

The CDR3 loop reads CASSFQGQPAQYF. CDR3 sequence (DNA): TGTGCCAGCAGCTTTCAGGGACAGCCCGCCCAGTACTTC. V is TRBV7-9 and J is TRBJ2-5; 7 bases align to TRBD1. V was pared by 3 bases and J by 9 bases, with 7 bases of the junction left unmatched. This CDR3 spans 13 amino acids. Germline values: CDR1 SEHNR, CDR2 FQNEAQ (reference sequence).

This chain connects TRBV2 to TRBJ1-2; tentatively, D is TRBD1 (5 bases). CDR3 length: 16 residues. Germline lookup yields CDR1 SNHLY and CDR2 FYNNEI. Trimming cost V 1 base and J 0 bases, with 12 bases left between them. The CDR3 nucleotides are TGTGCCAGCAGTGAAGGCAGGGCGGGGGCTAACTATGGCTACACCTTC. Translating gives CASSEGRAGANYGYTF.

V gene TRBV5-5 combines with J gene TRBJ2-3, with D perhaps TRBD1 or TRBD2 (5 bases each). The V gene lost 0 bases and the J gene lost 2 bases, with 10 bases spanning the gap. Looked up from germline, CDR1 is SGHKS and CDR2 is YYEKEE (reference sequence). The CDR3 runs 15 residues. The CDR3 region is CASSLGGTLTDTQYF. The CDR3 bases are TGTGCCAGCAGCTTGGGGGGGACCCTCACAGATACGCAGTATTTT.

The V call is TRBV6-5, the J call TRBJ1-5, with TRBD1 matching over 9 bases. This CDR3 is 15 amino acids long. Germline CDR1 is MNHEY and CDR2 is SVGAGI. The V and J ends lost 6 bases and 3 bases, in that order; junction bases with no gene match: 6. DNA for the CDR3: TGTGCCAGCAGATCTGGGACAGGGATCAATCAGCCCCAGCATTTT. Amino acids: CASRSGTGINQPQHF.

This sequence joins TRBV6-5 and TRBJ2-1, with 8 bases fitting TRBD2. V was pared by 2 bases and J by 7 bases, with 10 bases of the junction left unmatched. The CDR3 has 16 amino acids. Germline V gene sequence: CDR1 MNHEY, CDR2 SVGAGI. CDR3 protein: CASSYQAGAPANEQFF. CDR3 coding DNA: TGTGCCAGCAGTTACCAAGCGGGGGCCCCCGCGAATGAGCAGTTCTTC.

This clone occurred once. The J gene is TRBJ1-2, the V gene TRBV6-5; D possibly corresponds to TRBD1 (6 bases). Trimming removed 10 bases from V and 4 bases from J, with 13 bases in between. The germline V gene has CDR1 MNHEY and CDR2 SVGAGI. CDR3 length: 12 amino acids. CDR3 sequence: CANLGGCYGYTF. In DNA form, the CDR3 reads TGTGCCAACCTGGGGGGCTGCTATGGCTACACCTTC.

This chain connects TRBV5-6 to TRBJ2-1; no clear D gene. V lost 2 bases and J lost 0, with 9 bases in between. The CDR3 contains 15 residues. From germline, CDR1 is SGHDT and CDR2 YYEEEE. For the CDR3, the DNA is TGTGCCAGCAGCTTTAGGAGAAGCTCCTACAATGAGCAGTTCTTC. Amino acid sequence: CASSFRRSSYNEQFF.

This clone turned up a few times. This sequence joins TRBV6-4 and TRBJ2-2; TRBD1 matches 7 bases. The CDR3 is 14 residues long. Germline values: CDR1 MRHNA, CDR2 SNTAGT. Losses at the gene ends were 4 bases for V and 5 bases for J; bases not matched to a gene: 4. The CDR3 DNA reads TGTGCCAGCAGTGCCTCACAGGGGACCGGGGAGCTGTTTTTT. This gives the protein CASSASQGTGELFF.

This clone has a handful of counts. DNA of the CDR3: TGTGCCAGCAGCGTAGGACAGGGCACGGAAAAACTGTTTTTT. Translation gives CASSVGQGTEKLFF. The chain links TRBV9 to TRBJ1-4; 7 bases align to TRBD1. Germline assignment: CDR1 SGDLS and CDR2 YYNGEE. The CDR3 sequence is 14 residues long. The ends lost 0 bases at V and 8 bases at J; junction bases unmatched: 4.

This clone is labeled as medium-sized (0.01 to 0.1%). V gene TRBV7-9 combines with J gene TRBJ1-2; unclear D gene. This CDR3 comprises 12 residues. V was pared by 5 bases and J by 9 bases, with 13 bases between. Germline V gives CDR1 SEHNR, CDR2 FQNEAQ (reference sequence). CDR3 nucleotide sequence: TGTGCCAGCAGCGCCGACCTAGCCAGCTACACCTTC. This encodes CASSADLASYTF. Supplemented by reference TRBV7-9 and TRBJ1-2, the full variable domain reads DTGVSQNPRHKITKRGQNVTFRCDPISEHNRLYWYRQTLGQGPEFLTYFQNEAQLEKSRLLSDRFSAERPKGSFSTLEIQRTEQGDSAMYLCASSADLASYTFGSGTRLTVV.

V is TRBV7-8 and J is TRBJ2-7; TRBD1 aligns across 7 bases. Germline-derived CDR1 and CDR2 are SGHVS and FQNEAQ. Trimming cost V 5 bases and J 6 bases; bases outside gene matches: 4. There are 12 residues in the CDR3. The CDR3 bases are TGTGCCAGCAGCACAGACAGGGCCGAGCAGTACTTC. Amino acids: CASSTDRAEQYF.

This clone showed up just a few times. This chain links TRBV5-4 with TRBJ2-5; 10 nucleotides match TRBD1. CDR1 and CDR2 from the germline V gene are SGHNT and YYREEE (reference sequence). V trimming: 4 bases; J trimming: 3 bases; junction bases outside the gene matches: 3. The CDR3 is made up of 14 amino acids. CDR3 protein: CASSGGTGEETQYF. The CDR3 DNA follows: TGTGCCAGCAGCGGGGGGACAGGGGAAGAGACCCAGTACTTC.

The chain recombines TRBV7-3 with TRBJ2-1; 7 bases agree with TRBD1. The CDR3 has 16 amino acids. Germline V gene sequence: CDR1 SGHTA, CDR2 FQGTGA. Unmatched junction bases numbered 10, after V lost 5 bases and J lost 3 bases. The CDR3 sequence: CASSQVETGFYNEQFF. CDR3 coding DNA: TGTGCCAGCAGCCAGGTGGAGACAGGGTTCTACAATGAGCAGTTCTTC.

The chain combines TRBV19 with TRBJ2-7, with TRBD1 matching over 10 bases. J was trimmed by 3 bases and V by 4 bases; bases with no gene match: 6. This CDR3 contains 15 residues. Per germline, CDR1 LNHDA and CDR2 SQIVND (reference sequence). The CDR3 DNA follows: TGTGCCAGTAGTACCCGACAGGGGGCGGTCTACGAGCAGTACTTC. It encodes CASSTRQGAVYEQYF.

This clone has at least ten counts. The chain links TRBV7-9 to TRBJ1-2; no clear D gene. The germline V and J ends were trimmed by 1 base and 8 bases, with 11 bases remaining between them. The CDR3 is 13 amino acids. Germline V lookup: CDR1 SEHNR, CDR2 FQNEAQ (reference sequence). In nucleotides, the CDR3 is TGTGCCAGCAGCTTAGAAGAGGGAAGAGGCTACACCTTC. Translated: CASSLEEGRGYTF.

This clone was detected ten times or more. The J gene is TRBJ1-1, the V gene TRBV4-1; no firm D call. V gave up 0 bases and J gave up 3 bases, with 5 bases separating them. Germline CDR1 reads MGHRA; CDR2 reads YSYEKL. CDR3 length: 13 amino acids. CDR3 DNA: TGCGCCAGCAGCCAAGATTTAGACACTGAAGCTTTCTTT. This codes for CASSQDLDTEAFF.

V usage is TRBV18 and J usage is TRBJ2-1, with D tentatively TRBD1 (6 bases). Trimming removed 5 bases at V and 6 bases at J, with 11 bases between. The CDR3 consists of 13 residues. Germline V gene sequence: CDR1 KGHSH, CDR2 LQKENI. In DNA form, the CDR3 reads TGTGCCAGCTCAGTTACAGGGATCAATGAGCAGTTCTTC. The encoded protein is CASSVTGINEQFF. The full variable domain, with the rest looked up from reference TRBV18 and TRBJ2-1, is NAGVMQNPRHLVRRRGQEARLRCSPMKGHSHVYWYRQLPEEGLKFMVYLQKENIIDESGMPKERFSAEFPKEGPSILRIQQVVRGDSAAYFCASSVTGINEQFFGPGTRLTVL.

This clone has more than one count but fewer than ten. The J gene is TRBJ1-1, the V gene TRBV2; 10 nucleotides line up with TRBD1. The CDR3 spans 16 residues. V trimming: 3 bases; J trimming: 5 bases; junction bases outside the gene matches: 9. The germline CDR1 and CDR2 sequences are SNHLY and FYNNEI. The CDR3 DNA reads TGTGCCAGCAGTGACTCGACAGGGGGCGACAGTACTGAAGCTTTCTTT. Translated, it gives CASSDSTGGDSTEAFF.

The count of this clone is one. The chain is built from TRBV11-1 and TRBJ1-2; a possible D gene is TRBD1 (5 bases). The CDR3 contains 15 residues. Germline V CDR1 and CDR2: SGHAT, FQDESV (reference sequence). V was trimmed by 5 bases and J by 3 bases, leaving 16 bases between them. The chain's CDR3 is CASSPGGATDYGYTF. CDR3 coding DNA: TGTGCCAGCAGCCCGGGAGGGGCTACGGACTATGGCTACACCTTC.

The rearrangement joins TRBV19 to TRBJ2-7; 8 bases align to TRBD2. Trimming cost V 5 bases and J 0 bases; bases outside gene matches: 15. This CDR3 region has 18 residues. Germline loops: CDR1 LNHDA, CDR2 SQIVND (reference sequence). CDR3 DNA: TGTGCCAGTAGTTTCCAGTACAGCGGGGGATCGATCTCCTACGAGCAGTACTTC. Residues: CASSFQYSGGSISYEQYF.

V gene TRBV20-1 combines with J gene TRBJ2-1; 10 positions match TRBD2. CDR1 is DFQATT and CDR2 is SNEGSKA in the germline V gene (reference sequence). The J segment lost 8 bases and the V segment lost 7 bases, leaving 2 bases of the junction unmatched. The CDR3 extends over 11 amino acids. The DNA of the CDR3 is TGCAGTGGACTAGCGGGCTATGAGCAGTTCTTC. Amino acids: CSGLAGYEQFF.